The 10 T cell receptor beta chains given below trace back to one sample, sequenced in a study of cytomegalovirus exposure and HLA in healthy donors. The PCR was carried out with 60 Vbeta primers and 13 Jbeta primers. Assay used: immunoSEQ multiplex PCR; TCRdb lists only in-frame clones, some missing. This table holds about 150,000 clones, around 80% found once. Sequenced material: PBMCs. The receptors here all came from a middle-aged woman in good health and CMV-seropositive.

The gene calls are TRBV27 and TRBJ1-1; the D gene is possibly TRBD1 (5 bases). Germline V gene lookup returns CDR1 MNHEY and CDR2 SMNVEV (reference sequence). Deletions cut 5 bases from V and 6 bases from J, with 10 bases between. The length of the CDR3 is 12 residues. CDR3 loop: CASSADTSEAFF. CDR3 nucleotides: TGTGCCAGCAGTGCGGACACTTCTGAAGCTTTCTTT.

Here the CDR3 DNA reads TGCGCCAGCAGTGACGGGGACAGTGAAGCTTTCTTT. This gives the protein CASSDGDSEAFF. The chain carries TRBV10-1 and TRBJ1-1; 7 bases fit TRBD1. The CDR3 loop spans 12 amino acids. Germline assignment: CDR1 WNHNN and CDR2 SYGVQD (reference sequence). V shed 3 bases and J 7 bases; nucleotides not matched to a gene: 2.

This chain links TRBV30 with TRBJ1-1; D is unclear. The CDR3 totals 16 residues. Trimming took off 0 bases at V and 5 bases at J, with 19 bases between the two ends. Germline V gives CDR1 GTSNPN, CDR2 SVGIG (reference sequence). CDR3 protein: CAWSVRWQLGETEAFF. CDR3 sequence (DNA): TGTGCCTGGAGTGTACGATGGCAGTTGGGAGAAACTGAAGCTTTCTTT.

The chain links TRBV4-2 to TRBJ2-3, with D perhaps matching TRBD1 (6 bases). Per germline, CDR1 LGHNA and CDR2 YNFKEQ. Deletions cut 2 bases from V and 6 bases from J, with 12 bases between. This CDR3 contains 14 residues. The CDR3 sequence is CASSQYSGEDTQYF. In DNA, the CDR3 is TGTGCCAGCAGCCAATACTCAGGGGAGGATACGCAGTATTTT.

This sequence joins TRBV29-1 and TRBJ2-2, with TRBD1 matching 9 bases. Germline values: CDR1 SQVTM, CDR2 ANQGSEA. V lost 7 bases and J lost 4; bases outside the gene matches: 4. CDR3 size: 13 residues. The CDR3 DNA reads as TGCAGCGCCGGACAGGGGTCCACCGGGGAGCTGTTTTTT. Translation: CSAGQGSTGELFF.

The chain is built from TRBV6-1 and TRBJ2-7; 8 nucleotides agree with TRBD1. V shed 2 bases, J shed 7 bases, and the junction held 10 bases outside the gene matches. The CDR3 is made up of 15 amino acids. Germline CDR1 reads MNHNS; CDR2 reads SASEGT. CDR3 sequence reads: CASSETGQGSREQYF. The DNA for the CDR3 is TGTGCCAGCAGTGAAACCGGACAGGGCTCTAGGGAGCAGTACTTC.

J is TRBJ2-1 and V is TRBV18; 8 nucleotides agree with TRBD1. CDR1 KGHSH and CDR2 LQKENI come from the germline V gene. This CDR3 is 15 amino acids long. The ends lost 4 bases at V and 4 bases at J; junction bases unmatched: 6. In DNA, the CDR3 is TGTGCCAGCTCACAGGACAGGGTGGTTTACAATGAGCAGTTCTTC. Its translation is CASSQDRVVYNEQFF.

Only a few counts were recorded for this clone. The V and J genes are TRBV27 and TRBJ2-1; D ambiguous. CDR1 MNHEY and CDR2 SMNVEV come from the germline V gene (reference sequence). Trimming removed 7 bases from V and 6 bases from J, with 19 bases in between. The CDR3 length is 15 residues. The CDR3 is CASNSNLGYGNEQFF. In DNA form, the CDR3 reads TGTGCCAGCAATTCGAACTTGGGCTACGGCAATGAGCAGTTCTTC.

This chain connects TRBV30 to TRBJ2-7; weak D call: TRBD1 (5 bases). The V end was cut by 0 bases, the J end by 2 bases, with 14 bases between. Per the germline V gene, CDR1 is GTSNPN and CDR2 is SVGIG (reference sequence). The CDR3 loop spans 15 amino acids. The CDR3 region is CAWSVGVRLAYEQYF. The DNA of the CDR3 is TGTGCCTGGAGTGTAGGGGTCAGACTCGCCTACGAGCAGTACTTC.

Here the CDR3 DNA reads TGTGCCAGCAGCGAACAGGGTCTCATGAACACTGAAGCTTTCTTT. It specifies CASSEQGLMNTEAFF. J is TRBJ1-1 and V is TRBV7-9; perhaps TRBD1 as D (6 bases). V was shortened by 5 bases and J by 0 bases, with 13 bases between the two germline ends. The CDR3 extends over 15 amino acids. In germline, CDR1 is SEHNR, CDR2 FQNEAQ (reference sequence).